This TCR beta chain was captured by sequencing in a study of T cells in Graves' hyperthyroidism and ophthalmopathy. Study conclusions and caveats: Blood also contained most expanded thyroid clonotypes above 0.001. Separating ophthalmopathy from stable hyperthyroidism was achieved by a 13 V-J model.

This CDR3 has 15 residues. Germline loops: CDR1 KGHSH, CDR2 LQKENI. V lost 5 bases to trimming and J lost 0 bases, with 8 bases between them. RNA transcripts provided the source from which TCR beta CDR3 regions were amplified. During a first-round RT-PCR of the TCR CDR3, the HTBI primer set was used. TCRdb recomputed calls from the multiplex PCR reads with MiXCR, one row per CDR3 protein. The profile shows approximately 330,000 distinct CDR3 sequences, around 23% of them singletons. This clonotype was counted many times. The antigen remains unidentified. Patients counted as stable if ophthalmopathy did not develop within 18 months. Researchers barred patients who had uncontrolled infection, other autoimmune disease, pregnancy or lactation.

Sequencing was performed on blood. The sequence came from a woman in her 50s with Graves' hyperthyroidism. J is TRBJ2-6 and V is TRBV18, with a tentative D call TRBD1 (5 bases). The CDR3 reads CASSTQGSGANVLTF. In DNA form, the CDR3 reads TGTGCCAGCTCAACCCAGGGCTCTGGGGCCAACGTCCTGACTTTC.